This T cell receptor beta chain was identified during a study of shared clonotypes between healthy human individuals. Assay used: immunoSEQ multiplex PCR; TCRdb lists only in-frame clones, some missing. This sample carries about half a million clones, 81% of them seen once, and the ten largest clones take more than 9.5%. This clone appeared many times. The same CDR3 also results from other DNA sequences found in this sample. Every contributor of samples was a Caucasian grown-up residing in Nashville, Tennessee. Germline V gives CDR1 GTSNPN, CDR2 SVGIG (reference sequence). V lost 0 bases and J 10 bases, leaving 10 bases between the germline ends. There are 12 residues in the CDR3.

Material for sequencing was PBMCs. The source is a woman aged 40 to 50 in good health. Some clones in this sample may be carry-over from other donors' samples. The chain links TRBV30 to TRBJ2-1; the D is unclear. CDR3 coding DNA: TGTGCCTGGAGTGTCACCGTGGGGGAGCAGTTCTTC. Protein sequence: CAWSVTVGEQFF.